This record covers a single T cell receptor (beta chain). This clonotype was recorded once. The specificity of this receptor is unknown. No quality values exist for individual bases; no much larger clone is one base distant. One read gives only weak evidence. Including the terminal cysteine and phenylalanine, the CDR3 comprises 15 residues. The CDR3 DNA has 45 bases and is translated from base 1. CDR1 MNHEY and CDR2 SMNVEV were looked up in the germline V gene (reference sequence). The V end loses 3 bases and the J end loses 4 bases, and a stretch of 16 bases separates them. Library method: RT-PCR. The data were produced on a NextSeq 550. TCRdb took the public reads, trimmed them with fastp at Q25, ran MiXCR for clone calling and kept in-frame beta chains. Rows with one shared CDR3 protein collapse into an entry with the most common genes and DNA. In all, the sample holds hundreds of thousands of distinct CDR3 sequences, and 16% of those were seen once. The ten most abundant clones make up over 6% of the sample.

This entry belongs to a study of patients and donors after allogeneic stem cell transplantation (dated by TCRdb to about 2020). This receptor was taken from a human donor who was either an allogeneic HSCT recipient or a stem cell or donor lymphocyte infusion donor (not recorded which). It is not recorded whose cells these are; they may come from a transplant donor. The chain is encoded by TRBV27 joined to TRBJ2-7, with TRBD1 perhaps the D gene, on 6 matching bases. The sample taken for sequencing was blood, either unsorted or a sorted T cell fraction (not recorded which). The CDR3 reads CASSFNRDRGYEQYF. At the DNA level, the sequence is TGTGCCAGCAGTTTTAACAGGGATAGAGGGTACGAGCAGTACTTC.